The entry below describes one T cell receptor (beta chain). This sample was included in a study of blood T cell repertoires in COVID-19. Turning to the study itself: PBMCs, B-cell-depleted T cells, or T cells were the source of the cDNA or gDNA that made up the material.

Here immunoSEQ multiplex PCR was the method, and the copy in TCRdb shows in-frame clones only, minus some. The sample consists of 140,000 to 150,000 clones, around 80% of them appearing once. The CDR3 contains 14 residues. V gave up 3 bases and J gave up 3 bases, with 14 bases separating them. Looked up from germline, CDR1 is GTSNPN and CDR2 is SVGIG (reference sequence). The chain recombines TRBV30 with TRBJ1-1; D is perhaps TRBD1 (5 bases). This receptor was identified in a woman aged 50 to 60 with acute or convalescent COVID-19. The sample comprised peripheral blood. The CDR3 here is CAWRKRDQDTEAFF. In nucleotides, the CDR3 is TGTGCCTGGAGAAAGCGGGACCAGGACACTGAAGCTTTCTTT. The full variable domain, its missing parts supplied by reference TRBV30 and TRBJ1-1, is SQTIHQWPATLVQPVGSPLSLECTVEGTSNPNLYWYRQAAGRGLQLLFYSVGIGQISSEVPQNLSASRPQDRQFILSSKKLLLSDSGFYLCAWRKRDQDTEAFFGQGTRLTVV.